This is a list of T cell receptor beta chains from one sample in a study of T-cell reconstitution after alpha-beta-depleted transplantation in children. Via MiXCR, TCRdb re-called the PCR reads, giving one row per CDR3 protein. In the table there are hundreds of thousands of distinct CDR3 sequences, around 13% of which are singletons. This sample comprised PBMCs, mostly from graft donor cells, obtained 360 days after TCRalphabeta/CD19-depleted stem cell transplant. The receptor source for this set is a male patient aged 5 to 17 who had a stem cell transplant for acute myeloid leukemia, so the T cells may come from the graft donor. CDR3s include the opening cysteine and the closing phenylalanine or tryptophan. The D gene is left open where the match is weak. Only some rows state a clone size, as once, few, many or a class for expanded clones.

cdr3_length d_call j_call v_call clone_size cdr3_aa cdr3_nt
13 NA TRBJ2-7 TRBV10-3 few CAIIRPDSYEQYF TGTGCCATCATACGGCCGGACAGCTACGAGCAGTACTTC
15 NA TRBJ2-5 TRBV18 NA CASSRPGTYQETQYF TGTGCCAGCTCACGACCGGGGACCTACCAAGAGACCCAGTACTTC
19 TRBD2 TRBJ2-6 TRBV3-1 NA CASSQAYGTSGSGANVLTF TGTGCCAGCAGCCAAGCTTACGGGACTAGCGGCTCTGGGGCCAACGTCCTGACTTTC
15 NA TRBJ2-7 TRBV2 NA CASSESGPGYDEQYF TGTGCCAGCAGTGAAAGCGGCCCCGGTTACGACGAGCAGTACTTC
13 NA TRBJ2-1 TRBV29-1 few CSVEMGAYNEQFF TGCAGCGTTGAAATGGGGGCATACAATGAGCAGTTCTTC
14 NA TRBJ1-5 TRBV20-1 many CSARGQYSNQPQHF TGCAGTGCTAGAGGACAGTATAGCAATCAGCCCCAGCATTTT
11 NA TRBJ2-5 TRBV29-1 few CSVGVRETQYF TGCAGCGTGGGTGTTCGAGAGACCCAGTACTTC
15 NA TRBJ2-5 TRBV7-2 NA CASSFGDTWWETQYF TGTGCCAGCAGCTTCGGAGACACCTGGTGGGAGACCCAGTACTTC
16 TRBD2 TRBJ2-1 TRBV6-5 NA CASSSRTSGRNNEQFF TGTGCCAGCAGTTCCCGGACTAGCGGGAGGAACAATGAGCAGTTCTTC
17 TRBD2 TRBJ2-7 TRBV7-2 NA CASSLASSGLIPYEQYF TGTGCCAGCAGCTTAGCGTCTAGCGGGTTAATCCCGTACGAGCAGTACTTC
16 TRBD2 TRBJ2-2 TRBV7-8 NA CASSAGRGLNTGELFF TGTGCCAGCAGCGCCGGGAGGGGCCTGAACACCGGGGAGCTGTTTTTT
15 NA TRBJ1-1 TRBV11-3 NA CASSSTKGGGTEAFF TGTGCCAGCAGCTCGACCAAGGGGGGCGGCACTGAAGCTTTCTTT
13 TRBD1 TRBJ1-4 TRBV29-1 NA CSVGQGSNEKLFF TGCAGCGTTGGACAGGGAAGTAATGAAAAACTGTTTTTT
13 TRBD2 TRBJ2-7 TRBV20-1 NA CSASLAEFYEQYF TGCAGCGCTAGCCTAGCGGAGTTCTACGAGCAGTACTTC
15 NA TRBJ2-7 TRBV12-3/TRBV12-4 many CASSPTLGPLAEQYF TGTGCCAGCAGCCCCACCCTGGGACCTTTGGCCGAGCAGTACTTC
14 NA TRBJ2-7 TRBV28 NA CASSPQPKPYEQYF TGTGCCAGCAGCCCACAGCCGAAACCATACGAGCAGTACTTC
17 TRBD2 TRBJ2-2 TRBV7-9 many CASSFPALAGDTGELFF TGTGCCAGCAGCTTCCCGGCACTAGCGGGAGACACCGGGGAGCTGTTTTTT
15 NA TRBJ1-5 TRBV20-1 few CSAGSQGMGNQPQHF TGCAGTGCTGGCTCACAGGGAATGGGCAATCAGCCCCAGCATTTT
15 TRBD1 TRBJ2-7 TRBV19 NA CASSALTGGTYEQYF TGTGCCAGTAGTGCCCTGACAGGGGGCACCTACGAGCAGTACTTC
14 NA TRBJ1-2 TRBV28 NA CASSSVTRTLGYTF TGTGCCAGCAGCTCCGTAACGCGGACCCTTGGCTACACCTTC
15 TRBD1 TRBJ2-1 TRBV29-1 few CSVVWWDRGLNEQFF TGCAGCGTTGTGTGGTGGGACAGAGGTCTCAATGAGCAGTTCTTC
18 TRBD2 TRBJ2-5 TRBV4-2 NA CASSQAGTSDSFQETQYF TGTGCCAGCAGCCAAGCGGGGACTAGCGACAGTTTCCAAGAGACCCAGTACTTC
17 TRBD2 TRBJ2-1 TRBV9 NA CASSVGTSGRWDNEQFF TGTGCCAGCAGCGTAGGGACTAGCGGGAGATGGGACAATGAGCAGTTCTTC
13 TRBD1 TRBJ1-2 TRBV4-2 many CASSQDYRGQNTF TGTGCCAGCAGCCAAGATTACAGGGGGCAAAACACCTTC
14 TRBD1 TRBJ2-7 TRBV30 NA CAWSVGTGSYEQYF TGTGCCTGGAGTGTGGGGACAGGGAGCTACGAGCAGTACTTC
17 NA TRBJ2-2 TRBV4-3 few CASSLGVGSVGTGELFF TGCGCCAGCAGCCTCGGGGTCGGGAGCGTTGGCACCGGGGAGCTGTTTTTT
19 NA TRBJ2-3 TRBV4-3 NA CASSQGVEAGWSSTDTQYF TGCGCCAGCAGCCAAGGCGTAGAGGCGGGATGGTCTAGCACAGATACGCAGTATTTT
17 NA TRBJ2-7 TRBV12-3/TRBV12-4 few CASSLAPTGLISYEQYF TGTGCCAGCAGTTTAGCCCCTACAGGTCTCATCTCCTACGAGCAGTACTTC
14 NA TRBJ2-3 TRBV20-1 few CSARDFLGTDTQYF TGCAGTGCTAGGGACTTTCTAGGCACAGATACGCAGTATTTT
15 TRBD1 TRBJ2-5 TRBV2 NA CASRVDRVRQETQYF TGTGCCAGCAGAGTAGACAGGGTCAGGCAAGAGACCCAGTACTTC
17 TRBD2 TRBJ2-3 TRBV6-5 few CASSYQGTSGRTDTQYF TGTGCCAGCAGTTACCAAGGGACTAGCGGGAGAACAGATACGCAGTATTTT
16 TRBD2 TRBJ2-1 TRBV7-9 many CASSPQGAGGSNEQFF TGTGCCAGCAGCCCTCAGGGAGCGGGAGGTAGCAATGAGCAGTTCTTC
14 TRBD1 TRBJ1-1 TRBV6-2/TRBV6-3 NA CASSYPDRGSSAFF TGTGCCAGCAGTTATCCTGACAGGGGGTCTTCAGCTTTCTTT
15 TRBD2 TRBJ2-1 TRBV5-1 few CASSGLAGGPDEQFF TGCGCCAGCAGTGGACTAGCGGGAGGGCCCGATGAGCAGTTCTTC
16 TRBD2 TRBJ2-7 TRBV25-1 NA CASSDAWGGKGYEQYF TGTGCCAGCAGTGACGCTTGGGGGGGAAAAGGGTACGAGCAGTACTTC
17 TRBD2 TRBJ2-7 TRBV28 NA CASSLGPGLAGGYEQYF TGTGCCAGCAGTTTAGGTCCGGGACTAGCGGGAGGGTACGAGCAGTACTTC
15 TRBD2 TRBJ2-1 TRBV12-3/TRBV12-4 NA CASSLAGAVSNEQFF TGTGCCAGCAGTCTAGCGGGAGCAGTATCGAATGAGCAGTTCTTC
13 NA TRBJ1-1 TRBV12-3/TRBV12-4 NA CASSFHGNTEAFF TGTGCCAGCAGTTTCCACGGGAACACTGAAGCTTTCTTT
17 TRBD2 TRBJ2-1 TRBV4-2 NA CASSQSLRGSFYNEQFF TGTGCCAGCAGCCAGAGCCTCCGCGGGAGTTTCTACAATGAGCAGTTCTTC
16 TRBD1 TRBJ2-1 TRBV5-1 few CASSLVTGESYNEQFF TGCGCCAGCAGCTTGGTGACAGGGGAATCCTACAATGAGCAGTTCTTC
11 TRBD1 TRBJ2-1 TRBV29-1 many CSALTGTGQFF TGCAGCGCACTAACCGGGACAGGGCAGTTCTTC
14 NA TRBJ2-4 TRBV30 few CAWSVSGFKNIQYF TGTGCCTGGAGTGTATCGGGGTTCAAAAACATTCAGTACTTC
13 TRBD1 TRBJ2-7 TRBV28 many CASRGQGPLEQYF TGTGCCAGTAGGGGACAGGGACCTCTCGAGCAGTACTTC
12 NA TRBJ2-3 TRBV29-1 NA CSVDGLTDTQYF TGCAGCGTTGACGGTCTTACAGATACGCAGTATTTT
14 NA TRBJ2-4 TRBV20-1 NA CSSGPAQAKNIQYF TGCAGTAGCGGGCCAGCCCAAGCCAAAAACATTCAGTACTTC
16 TRBD1 TRBJ2-5 TRBV27 few CASSLLGQGARETQYF TGTGCCAGCAGTTTACTGGGACAGGGGGCACGGGAGACCCAGTACTTC
16 NA TRBJ2-5 TRBV12-3/TRBV12-4 many CASSPLVGVRQETQYF TGTGCCAGCAGTCCCCTCGTCGGGGTGAGACAAGAGACCCAGTACTTC